This TCR beta chain was documented in a study of T cell clonotyping in hematopoietic cell transplantation (dated by TCRdb to the early 2020s). Some background on the complete study: A total of under 150 blood samples were gathered in the study from roughly 37 consecutive transplant recipients along with their related donors. Recruitment of patients ran from late 2015 to early 2017, and follow-up continued until late 2020 or until death. General study outcomes and caveats: After transplant, TCR diversity in recipients dropped, and pathologically expanded clonotypes climbed progressively between day 30 and day 180. Recipient repertoires showed only a small fraction of overlap with donor repertoires, and over 95% appeared de novo at the given depth. Broader posttransplant TCR repertoire diversity was predicted by donor and pretransplant recipient Inverse Simpson Index values. Sample size was limited, and cells were not sorted, so CD4 and CD8 repertoire contributions could not be separated.

The immunoSEQ assay, a bias-controlled multiplex PCR with V- and J-specific primers, was used to amplify TCR beta CDR3 regions from genomic DNA. In a second PCR step, the CDR3 amplicons were tagged with a proprietary barcode plus Illumina adapter sequences. An Illumina MiSeq instrument was used for sequencing of the CDR3 libraries. The original methods were these. immunoSEQ Analyzer 3.0 was used for export and quality control, with R Bioconductor and Immunarch used for downstream analyses. Only productive rearrangements within the normalized downsampled data set were used in the calculation of repertoire metrics. In the normalized cohort, a clonotype counted as pathologically expanded if the clonotype was larger than 5 templates. The Inverse Simpson Index served as the measure of repertoire diversity. To capture all clonotypes, the CMV-specificity analyses were run on the non-normalized data set. What TCRdb holds here is the immuneACCESS table cut down to in-frame rearrangements. Part of the clones is not present; checked against another copy, under half of the missing clones reflect an unresolved V gene, and the others are unexplained. V and J calls and clone size come straight from that table; D and trimming were deduced from the DNA. A total of about 13,000 clones appear in this sample, more than 90% of them only once. The ten largest account for approximately 8% of the sample.

In its sample, this clone was seen once. No antigen is known for it. Within one base of it there is no much larger clone, and no base qualities were kept. As encoded in the germline V gene, CDR1 is MGHRA while CDR2 is YSYEKL. V drops 2 bases and J drops 11 bases, leaving 15 bases in between. From cysteine to phenylalanine, the CDR3 is 13 amino acids long. The DNA shown is the 39-base CDR3, in frame from base 1. This sample's time point label indicates: 100 days after allo-HCT. Blood from recipients was drawn roughly 28 days before transplant, then again at days 30, 100 and 180 after transplant. Nuclei Lysis Solution was used to extract genomic DNA from fresh or cryopreserved unfractionated peripheral blood mononuclear cells.

The receptor was isolated from a female patient in her forties or fifties who had an allogeneic stem cell transplant from an unrelated donor, so the T cells may come from the graft donor. Some clones in this sample may be carry-over from other donors' samples. The sample in question was PBMCs, obtained 100 days after allogeneic stem cell transplant. The chain employs TRBV4-1 and TRBJ1-1; the D segment cannot be called with confidence. In nucleotides, the sequence is TGCGCCAGCAGCCAACTTCTTCGGGTGGCCGCTTTCTTT. Protein translation: CASSQLLRVAAFF.